This T cell receptor beta chain originates from a study of radiotherapy plus CTLA-4 blockade in lung cancer. Sequencing used immunoSEQ multiplex PCR; TCRdb keeps in-frame clones, though not all of them. Of roughly 98,000 clones in the sample, over 80% were seen once. This CDR3 has 18 amino acids. Per the germline V gene, CDR1 is LNHDA and CDR2 is SQIVND (reference sequence). Trimming stripped 3 bases from V and 0 bases from J, with 15 bases between. The rearrangement joins TRBV19 to TRBJ2-6; D gene ambiguous. Sequencing used peripheral blood, obtained from a patient treated with radiotherapy plus ipilimumab. This receptor was taken from a human donor with non-small cell lung cancer that progressed on radiotherapy plus ipilimumab. The CDR3 is CASSMIARSLSGANVLTF. Here the CDR3 DNA reads TGTGCCAGTAGTATGATCGCGAGAAGTCTCTCTGGGGCCAACGTCCTGACTTTC.